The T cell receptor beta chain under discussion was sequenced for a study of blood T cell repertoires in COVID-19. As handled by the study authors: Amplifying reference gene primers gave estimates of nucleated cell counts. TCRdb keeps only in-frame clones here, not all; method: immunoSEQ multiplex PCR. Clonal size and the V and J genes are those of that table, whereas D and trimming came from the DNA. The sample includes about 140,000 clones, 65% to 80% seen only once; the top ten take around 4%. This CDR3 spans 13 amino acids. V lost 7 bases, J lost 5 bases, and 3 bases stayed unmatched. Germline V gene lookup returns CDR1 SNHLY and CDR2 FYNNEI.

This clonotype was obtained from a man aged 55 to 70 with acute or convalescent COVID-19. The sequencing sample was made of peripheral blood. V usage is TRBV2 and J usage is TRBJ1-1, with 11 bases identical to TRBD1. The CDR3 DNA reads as TGTGCCAGCACGGGACAGGGGGATACTGAAGCTTTCTTT. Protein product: CASTGQGDTEAFF. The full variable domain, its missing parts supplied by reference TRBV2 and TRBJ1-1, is EPEVTQTPSHQVTQMGQEVILRCVPISNHLYFYWYRQILGQKVEFLVSFYNNEISEKSEIFDDQFSVERPDGSNFTLKIRSTKLEDSAMYFCASTGQGDTEAFFGQGTRLTVV.